This is a list of T cell receptor beta chains from one sample in a study of blood T cell repertoires in COVID-19. Profiled with immunoSEQ multiplex PCR; TCRdb holds only in-frame clones, not every one. The repertoire consists of about 56,000 clones, with around 90% occurring once and the leading ten covering around 20%. Sequenced material: peripheral blood. The receptor set was obtained from a human donor in a cohort sampled during active COVID-19. Both conserved end residues are part of each CDR3. The D gene is left open where the match is weak. Clone size is given for some rows only: seen once, a few or many times, or a class if the clone is expanded.

abundance	j_gene	v_gene	d_gene	CDR3aa	CDR3nt
-	TRBJ1-2	TRBV2	TRBD1	CASSEEGAANYGYTF	TGTGCCAGCAGTGAAGAGGGGGCGGCAAACTATGGCTACACCTTC
once	TRBJ1-1	TRBV5-4	-	CASSFQGRNTEAFF	TGTGCCAGCAGCTTTCAGGGCCGGAACACTGAAGCTTTCTTT
-	TRBJ1-2	TRBV7-8	-	CASSLGRQNYGYTF	TGTGCCAGCAGCTTGGGGCGGCAGAACTATGGCTACACCTTC
-	TRBJ1-6	TRBV6-2/TRBV6-3	-	CASSYARDGRRNSPLHF	TGTGCCAGCAGTTACGCAAGGGATGGGAGGCGTAATTCACCCCTCCACTTT
-	TRBJ1-2	TRBV10-3	TRBD1	CAINGQGTPYGYTF	TGTGCCATCAATGGACAGGGCACCCCCTATGGCTACACCTTC
-	TRBJ2-3	TRBV5-6	TRBD1	CASSWGSYRGTDTQYF	TGTGCCAGCAGCTGGGGGTCTTACAGGGGGACAGATACGCAGTATTTT
-	TRBJ1-2	TRBV10-2	TRBD1	CASKSTGGLYGYTF	TGCGCCAGCAAATCGACAGGGGGCTTATATGGCTACACCTTC
-	TRBJ1-2	TRBV6-5	TRBD1	CASSPDRDFGYTF	TGTGCCAGCAGCCCCGACAGGGACTTTGGCTACACCTTC
-	TRBJ1-1	TRBV20-1	TRBD1	CAGQGDTEAFF	TGCGCGGGGCAGGGGGACACTGAAGCTTTCTTT
-	TRBJ2-5	TRBV12-3/TRBV12-4	-	CASSLQETQYF	TGTGCCAGCAGTCTACAAGAGACCCAGTACTTC
-	TRBJ1-3	TRBV7-9	TRBD1	CASSLWGDRSPGNTIYF	TGTGCCAGCAGCTTATGGGGGGACAGAAGCCCTGGAAACACCATATATTTT
-	TRBJ2-1	TRBV7-9	TRBD2	CASSPPETLAGGNGEQFF	TGTGCCAGCAGCCCGCCGGAGACACTAGCGGGGGGGAATGGTGAGCAGTTCTTC
-	TRBJ1-1	TRBV19	-	CASTPDRLNTEAFF	TGTGCCAGTACCCCAGACAGGCTGAACACTGAAGCTTTCTTT
-	TRBJ1-2	TRBV30	-	CAWSAGVGGYTF	TGTGCCTGGAGTGCCGGGGTTGGGGGCTACACCTTC
-	TRBJ2-3	TRBV4-1	-	CAARSVGRGDTQYF	TGCGCAGCACGCAGTGTCGGCCGAGGAGATACGCAGTATTTT
once	TRBJ2-3	TRBV7-3	-	CASSLGGERDTQYF	TGTGCCAGCAGCTTAGGCGGGGAGAGGGATACGCAGTATTTT
-	TRBJ1-6	TRBV5-6	-	CASSSGGVGVSPLHF	TGTGCCAGCAGCTCGGGGGGAGTAGGGGTCTCACCCCTCCACTTT
-	TRBJ2-7	TRBV11-1	TRBD1	CASSFAGDSPSGQYF	TGTGCCAGCAGCTTTGCAGGGGACAGCCCCTCGGGGCAGTACTTC
-	TRBJ1-4	TRBV18	-	CASSREAAGEKLFF	TGTGCCAGCTCACGGGAGGCTGCGGGTGAAAAACTGTTTTTT
-	TRBJ1-2	TRBV28	-	CASSLSLPEGYTF	TGTGCCAGCAGTTTATCTCTCCCTGAGGGCTACACCTTC
once	TRBJ2-7	TRBV4-3	TRBD2	CASSQDRGSEQYF	TGCGCCAGCAGCCAAGATCGCGGGAGCGAGCAGTACTTC
-	TRBJ1-6	TRBV6-5	-	CASSYSGGSYNSPLHF	TGTGCCAGCAGTTACTCGGGGGGGAGTTATAATTCACCCCTCCACTTT
-	TRBJ1-4	TRBV7-2	-	CASSPDRLKGEKLFF	TGTGCCAGCAGCCCGGACAGACTCAAGGGGGAAAAACTGTTTTTT
-	TRBJ2-1	TRBV30	-	CAWSATGLGNEQFF	TGTGCCTGGAGTGCGACAGGTCTGGGCAATGAGCAGTTCTTC
-	TRBJ1-4	TRBV7-2	TRBD1	CASRKGASNEKLFF	TGTGCCAGCAGAAAGGGGGCTTCCAATGAAAAACTGTTTTTT
-	TRBJ2-2	TRBV3-1/TRBV3-2	-	CASNRRRGANTGELFF	TGTGCCAGCAACCGCAGGAGGGGCGCGAACACCGGGGAGCTGTTTTTT
-	TRBJ1-5	TRBV9	-	CASSAGEGGNQPQHF	TGTGCCAGCAGCGCCGGGGAAGGAGGGAATCAGCCCCAGCATTTT
-	TRBJ2-7	TRBV7-2	-	CASSFVGGTSYEQYF	TGTGCCAGCAGCTTTGTGGGGGGTACCTCCTACGAGCAGTACTTC
-	TRBJ1-4	TRBV12-3/TRBV12-4	-	CASSFGLEKLFF	TGTGCCAGCAGTTTTGGCCTCGAAAAACTGTTTTTT
-	TRBJ1-5	TRBV6-2/TRBV6-3	TRBD1	CASSYGNRGLEQPQHF	TGTGCCAGCAGTTACGGTAACAGGGGGCTTGAACAGCCCCAGCATTTT
-	TRBJ2-1	TRBV27	TRBD2	CASSIAGGNYNEQFF	TGTGCCAGCAGTATCGCGGGGGGGAATTACAATGAGCAGTTCTTC
-	TRBJ2-7	TRBV6-2/TRBV6-3	-	CASSYGGSYEQYF	TGTGCCAGCAGTTACGGCGGTTCCTACGAGCAGTACTTC
few	TRBJ1-2	TRBV24-1	-	CASAQGSKRGYTF	TGTGCCTCCGCGCAGGGTTCAAAACGTGGCTACACCTTC
-	TRBJ1-1	TRBV6-2/TRBV6-3	-	CASSSLPRDTGMNTEAFF	TGTGCCAGCAGTTCCTTACCGAGGGACACAGGAATGAACACTGAAGCTTTCTTT
-	TRBJ2-3	TRBV18	TRBD2	CASSPLAGGVTDTQYF	TGTGCCAGCTCACCCTTAGCGGGGGGCGTCACAGATACGCAGTATTTT
-	TRBJ2-3	TRBV4-3	-	CASRPTDRLVTDTQYF	TGCGCCAGCCGACCTACCGACAGGTTGGTCACAGATACGCAGTATTTT
-	TRBJ2-5	TRBV6-1	TRBD1	CASSFVGTGGETQYF	TGTGCCAGCAGCTTTGTCGGGACAGGCGGAGAGACCCAGTACTTC
-	TRBJ2-1	TRBV29-1	TRBD2	CSVEDLLIGVSGGAEQFF	TGCAGCGTTGAAGATCTTCTGATCGGTGTTAGCGGGGGGGCGGAGCAGTTCTTC
few	TRBJ1-2	TRBV28	-	CASSSGTYGYTF	TGTGCCAGCAGTTCAGGCACCTATGGCTACACCTTC
-	TRBJ2-3	TRBV7-2	-	CASSLNGQMVSDTQYF	TGTGCCAGCAGCTTAAACGGACAAATGGTATCCGATACGCAGTATTTT
few	TRBJ2-2	TRBV4-3	TRBD2	CASSRSPPGTSGATGELFF	TGCGCCAGCAGCCGATCACCACCCGGGACTAGCGGTGCCACCGGGGAGCTGTTTTTT
-	TRBJ2-1	TRBV7-2	-	CASSLDLSEQFF	TGTGCCAGCAGCTTAGATTTGAGTGAGCAGTTCTTC
-	TRBJ2-5	TRBV4-1	TRBD2	CASSQDYGSGGAGYF	TGCGCCAGCAGCCAAGATTACGGTAGCGGGGGGGCCGGGTACTTC
-	TRBJ1-6	TRBV7-9	-	CASSRGESPLHF	TGTGCCAGCAGCAGGGGGGAGTCACCCCTCCACTTT
-	TRBJ1-6	TRBV6-6	TRBD1	CASSRGQGGSNSPLHF	TGTGCCAGCAGTCGGGGACAGGGGGGATCCAATTCACCCCTCCACTTT
-	TRBJ2-2	TRBV19	-	CASSLTVNTGELFF	TGTGCCAGTAGTTTAACAGTGAACACCGGGGAGCTGTTTTTT
-	TRBJ1-5	TRBV29-1	-	CSVEGPGNQGQPQHF	TGCAGCGTTGAAGGTCCGGGGAATCAGGGGCAGCCCCAGCATTTT
-	TRBJ2-3	TRBV5-1	TRBD2	CASSPGLAGGLGTDTQYF	TGCGCCAGCAGCCCTGGACTAGCGGGGGGGCTGGGCACAGATACGCAGTATTTT
-	TRBJ2-1	TRBV19	TRBD2	CASSTRMLAGGYNEQFF	TGTGCCAGTAGTACCCGGATGCTAGCGGGGGGGTACAATGAGCAGTTCTTC
-	TRBJ1-4	TRBV2	-	CASRRSGATNEKLFF	TGTGCCAGCAGACGGTCAGGTGCAACTAATGAAAAACTGTTTTTT
once	TRBJ1-1	TRBV18	-	CASSPNESRGEAFF	TGTGCCAGCTCACCTAACGAGTCCCGGGGTGAAGCTTTCTTT
few	TRBJ2-6	TRBV7-9	TRBD1	CASRLLGQGVSGANVLTF	TGTGCCAGCCGTCTTTTGGGACAGGGGGTCTCTGGGGCCAACGTCCTGACTTTC
-	TRBJ2-1	TRBV7-2	-	CASRRGGQVNEQFF	TGTGCCAGCAGAAGGGGGGGGCAGGTTAATGAGCAGTTCTTC
-	TRBJ1-1	TRBV2	-	CASSGAGQPNTEAFF	TGTGCCAGCAGTGGAGCTGGGCAGCCTAACACTGAAGCTTTCTTT
few	TRBJ2-7	TRBV7-2	TRBD1	CASSVSRQGAYEQYF	TGTGCCAGCAGCGTTTCTCGACAGGGAGCCTACGAGCAGTACTTC
-	TRBJ1-1	TRBV27	-	CAAGGRDTEAFF	TGTGCCGCGGGGGGCAGGGACACTGAAGCTTTCTTT
-	TRBJ2-5	TRBV29-1	TRBD1	CSAQGDRGHGETQYF	TGCAGCGCCCAAGGGGACAGGGGGCATGGGGAGACCCAGTACTTC
-	TRBJ1-2	TRBV5-6	-	CASSLVGGIHAANYGYTF	TGTGCCAGCAGCTTGGTGGGCGGGATTCACGCGGCTAACTATGGCTACACCTTC
-	TRBJ2-7	TRBV9	TRBD1	CASSPGTGDSLYEQYF	TGTGCCAGCAGCCCCGGGACAGGGGATTCCCTTTACGAGCAGTACTTC